This T cell receptor (beta chain) was captured by sequencing in a study of blood T cell repertoires in COVID-19. Study context: The study drew acute and convalescent COVID-19 samples from the United States, Italy and Spain. T cells, B-cell-depleted T cells, or PBMCs provided the cDNA or gDNA that served as material.

Only in-frame clones appear in the TCRdb table, and some are missing; sequencing was by immunoSEQ multiplex PCR. This sample yields more than 150,000 clones, of which roughly 76% are seen a single time; 12% belongs to the top ten. The germline V gene has CDR1 MDHEN and CDR2 SYDVKM. The CDR3 length is 15 residues. Germline trimming cut 6 bases from V and 7 bases from J; bases unmatched to any gene: 13. This receptor was obtained from an elderly woman with COVID-19, enrolled during active disease. The sequenced sample consisted of peripheral blood. V and J are TRBV28 and TRBJ1-2, with 8 nucleotides matching TRBD1. The CDR3 loop is CASSLLSGGAGGYTF. The CDR3 DNA reads TGTGCCAGCAGCCTCTTATCAGGGGGCGCGGGTGGCTACACCTTC.